Following are 23 T cell receptor beta chains from one sample sequenced in a study of blood T cell repertoires in COVID-19. Profiled with immunoSEQ multiplex PCR; TCRdb holds only in-frame clones, not every one. This table has roughly 110,000 clones, 65% to 75% appearing once. What was sequenced was peripheral blood. Receptors were obtained from a human donor with acute or convalescent COVID-19. The donor label of this sample is uncertain.

The chain employs TRBV5-1 and TRBJ2-5; D might be TRBD1 (5 bases). Germline V lookup: CDR1 SGHRS, CDR2 YFSETQ. Trimming removed 3 bases from V and 1 base from J, with 10 bases in between. This CDR3 spans 14 amino acids. CDR3 loop: CASSSARAQETQYF. The CDR3 nucleotides read TGCGCCAGCAGCTCCGCCAGGGCCCAAGAGACCCAGTACTTC. The full variable domain, completed using reference TRBV5-1 and TRBJ2-5, is KAGVTQTPRYLIKTRGQQVTLSCSPISGHRSVSWYQQTPGQGLQFLFEYFSETQRNKGNFPGRFSGRQFSNSRSEMNVSTLELGDSALYLCASSSARAQETQYFGPGTRLLVL.

This sequence joins TRBV30 and TRBJ2-3; D may be TRBD2 (6 bases). CDR1 GTSNPN and CDR2 SVGIG come from the germline V gene (reference sequence). CDR3 length equals 15 residues. Trimming took 4 bases from V and 4 from J, leaving 18 bases between them. In DNA form, the CDR3 reads TGTGCCTGGAAGGCTAGCGATCATGGGGCAGATACGCAGTATTTT. This codes for CAWKASDHGADTQYF.

This sequence joins TRBV20-1 and TRBJ1-1; D is unresolved. Between the trimmed V and J ends, which lost 3 bases and 5 bases, there was a span of 7 bases. The CDR3 is 11 residues long. Per the germline V gene, CDR1 is DFQATT and CDR2 is SNEGSKA (reference sequence). The CDR3 reads CSASARTEAFF. CDR3 nucleotides: TGCAGTGCTAGCGCCAGGACTGAAGCTTTCTTT.

The rearrangement uses TRBV21-1 and TRBJ1-6; the table names TRBD1, a call not compared with the DNA. TRBV21-1 is shown as a pseudogene. This CDR3 is built from 18 residues. CDR3 loop: CASSKGVETGQGNSPLHF. Written as DNA, the CDR3 is TGTGCCAGCAGCAAAGGCGTCGAGACAGGGCAAGGTAATTCACCCCTCCACTTT.

The chain joins TRBV6-5 to TRBJ1-4, with D perhaps matching TRBD1 (5 bases). The V end lost 9 bases, the J end lost 4 bases, and 15 bases lay between the germline ends. Germline V gene lookup returns CDR1 MNHEY and CDR2 SVGAGI. The CDR3 length is 14 residues. CDR3 sequence: CASAGQAINEKLFF. DNA of the CDR3: TGTGCCAGTGCGGGGCAGGCAATTAATGAAAAACTGTTTTTT.

This clone was recorded a few times. CDR3: CASSFRLTGGFYSNQPQHF. CDR3 nucleotide sequence: TGTGCCAGCAGCTTCCGATTGACAGGGGGCTTTTATAGCAATCAGCCCCAGCATTTT. The chain combines TRBV5-8 with TRBJ1-5; 10 bases are a match to TRBD1. There are 19 residues in the CDR3. Germline values: CDR1 SGHTS, CDR2 YDEGEE. Germline trimming cut 2 bases from V and 0 bases from J; bases unmatched to any gene: 11. The whole variable domain, filled in from reference TRBV5-8 and TRBJ1-5, reads EAGVTQSPTHLIKTRGQQATLRCSPISGHTSVYWYQQALGLGLQFLLWYDEGEERNRGNFPPRFSGRQFPNYSSELNVNALELEDSALYLCASSFRLTGGFYSNQPQHFGDGTRLSIL.

The V gene is TRBV6-5, the J gene TRBJ2-1; possibly TRBD2 for D (5 bases). This CDR3 region has 14 residues. V gave up 7 bases and J gave up 1 base, with 11 bases separating them. Per the germline V gene, CDR1 is MNHEY and CDR2 is SVGAGI. The CDR3 sequence is CASNDLASYNEQFF. The CDR3 region has the DNA TGTGCCAGCAACGATCTAGCTTCCTACAATGAGCAGTTCTTC.

CDR3 in amino acids: CASSQGLRETQYF. In DNA form, the CDR3 reads TGTGCCAGCAGCCAGGGACTTAGGGAGACCCAGTACTTC. The J gene is TRBJ2-5, the V gene TRBV3-1 (or the pseudogene TRBV3-2); weak D call: TRBD2 (6 bases). CDR3 length equals 13 residues. V was trimmed by 3 bases and J by 5 bases, leaving 10 bases between them. The germline CDR1 and CDR2 sequences are LGHDT and YNNKEL (reference sequence).

The rearrangement joins TRBV27 to TRBJ2-1; 9 bases align to TRBD1. The CDR3 totals 17 residues. The trim removed 5 bases at V and 6 bases at J, leaving 14 bases unmatched. The V gene's germline CDR1 is MNHEY and CDR2 SMNVEV (reference sequence). The DNA of the CDR3 is TGTGCCAGCAGTCCCCGAGGCCCCGGACAGGGGTTCAATGAGCAGTTCTTC. This translates into CASSPRGPGQGFNEQFF.

V is TRBV14 and J is TRBJ1-2; D is undetermined. Trimming removed 4 bases at V and 4 bases at J, with 16 bases between. Germline lookup yields CDR1 SGHDN and CDR2 FVKESK. The CDR3 has 15 amino acids. Here the CDR3 reads CASSPIPPRGYGYTF. The CDR3 DNA follows: TGTGCCAGCAGCCCCATTCCTCCGCGGGGCTATGGCTACACCTTC.

This chain uses TRBV2 with TRBJ2-7; D possibly corresponds to TRBD1 (5 bases). The germline gives CDR1 SNHLY, CDR2 FYNNEI. This CDR3 has 14 residues. V lost 3 bases, J lost 6 bases, and 15 bases lay in between. The CDR3 sequence: CASSDLVQGTEQYF. In DNA, the CDR3 is TGTGCCAGCAGTGACCTCGTGCAGGGAACCGAGCAGTACTTC.

This clone occurred many times. The J gene is TRBJ2-7, the V gene TRBV4-1, with TRBD2 matching over 7 bases. V dropped 2 bases and J dropped 4; count of bases not matched to a gene: 8. This CDR3 has 15 amino acids. In germline, CDR1 is MGHRA, CDR2 YSYEKL. The CDR3 protein is CASSQSPGGRYEQYV. CDR3 in DNA: TGCGCCAGCAGCCAAAGCCCCGGGGGGAGGTACGAGCAGTACGTC.

This chain connects TRBV3-1 (or the pseudogene TRBV3-2) to TRBJ1-6; weak D call: TRBD1 (5 bases). V lost 1 base to trimming and J lost 1 base, with 11 bases between them. CDR3 length: 17 residues. Germline assignment: CDR1 LGHDT and CDR2 YNNKEL (reference sequence). In nucleotides, the CDR3 is TGTGCCAGCAGCCAAGTCCTGGGGGGGTCCTATAATTCACCCCTCCACTTT. The encoded protein is CASSQVLGGSYNSPLHF.

V gene TRBV9 combines with J gene TRBJ1-1; D uncertain. The CDR3 is made up of 18 amino acids. The germline gives CDR1 SGDLS, CDR2 YYNGEE. V was pared by 3 bases and J by 4 bases, with 25 bases between. This CDR3 is CASSEQTGTPEGSTEAFF. In DNA form, the CDR3 reads TGTGCCAGCAGCGAGCAAACGGGAACCCCCGAAGGGAGCACTGAAGCTTTCTTT.

This clone occurred a few times. The chain employs TRBV12-5 and TRBJ1-1; D is ambiguous. CDR1 is LGHNT and CDR2 is FRNRAP in the germline V gene. The V end lost 2 bases, the J end lost 0 bases, and 16 bases lay between the germline ends. The CDR3 extends over 17 amino acids. CDR3 nucleotides: TGTGCTAGTGGTTTGCTCCGGGAGGCGGACTTGAACACTGAAGCTTTCTTT. Its protein is CASGLLREADLNTEAFF. Combining the CDR3 with reference TRBV12-5 and TRBJ1-1 gives the whole variable domain DARVTQTPRHKVTEMGQEVTMRCQPILGHNTVFWYRQTMMQGLELLAYFRNRAPLDDSGMPKDRFSAEMPDATLATLKIQPSEPRDSAVYFCASGLLREADLNTEAFFGQGTRLTVV.

This clone was seen once. The V gene is TRBV19, the J gene TRBJ2-6, with 10 bases that match TRBD1. This CDR3 contains 16 residues. V lost 5 bases, J lost 4 bases, and 5 bases stayed unmatched. Germline CDR1 reads LNHDA; CDR2 reads SQIVND (reference sequence). This chain's CDR3 is CASSPGTGAGANVLTF. The CDR3 nucleotides read TGTGCCAGTAGTCCCGGGACAGGGGCCGGGGCCAACGTCCTGACTTTC.

The rearrangement links TRBV20-1 to TRBJ1-4; D possibly corresponds to TRBD1 (6 bases). V lost 3 bases and J lost 8, with 13 bases in between. The CDR3 consists of 13 residues. Germline assignment: CDR1 DFQATT and CDR2 SNEGSKA (reference sequence). In nucleotides, the CDR3 is TGCAGTGCTAGTCCAGGGGCGGAAGAAAAACTGTTTTTT. It codes for CSASPGAEEKLFF.

V and J are TRBV5-1 and TRBJ1-6; 9 bases align to TRBD1. Germline trimming cut 4 bases from V and 7 bases from J; bases unmatched to any gene: 3. The CDR3 sequence is 14 residues long. Germline V CDR1 and CDR2: SGHRS, YFSETQ. The CDR3 loop is CASSRDRENSPLHF. DNA for the CDR3: TGCGCCAGCAGCCGGGACAGGGAAAATTCACCCCTCCACTTT.

This clone was observed many times. V usage is TRBV19 and J usage is TRBJ1-2; D uncertain. Germline V gene lookup returns CDR1 LNHDA and CDR2 SQIVND (reference sequence). V dropped 9 bases and J dropped 2 bases, with 10 bases sitting between them. The CDR3 is made up of 12 amino acids. The CDR3 DNA is TGTGCCAGCAGACACCAAAACTATGGCTACACCTTC. Amino acids: CASRHQNYGYTF. Full variable domain (outside the CDR3, taken from reference TRBV19 and TRBJ1-2): DGGITQSPKYLFRKEGQNVTLSCEQNLNHDAMYWYRQDPGQGLRLIYYSQIVNDFQKGDIAEGYSVSREKKESFPLTVTSAQKNPTAFYLCASRHQNYGYTFGSGTRLTVV.

Concerning this clone: The DNA is omitted, as the CDR3 cannot be located on it reliably, and the CDR3 follows TCRdb's listing. The rearrangement uses TRBV28 and TRBJ2-7; TRBD2 is the table's D call and was not checked against the DNA. The germline V gene encodes CDR1 MDHEN and CDR2 SYDVKM. The CDR3 comprises 17 residues, both ends counted. CDR3: CASSSSVAGKRAYEQYF.

This clone showed up just once. CDR3 sequence (DNA): TGTGCCAGCACCTACAGGGCAAGCAATCAGCCCCAGCATTTT. Translated, it gives CASTYRASNQPQHF. The V gene is TRBV5-8, the J gene TRBJ1-5; weak D call: TRBD1 (6 bases). The CDR3 consists of 14 residues. Per germline, CDR1 SGHTS and CDR2 YDEGEE. The V end lost 6 bases, the J end lost 1 base, and 11 bases lay between the germline ends.

This clone has just a few counts. This rearrangement joins TRBV5-6 to TRBJ1-1, with TRBD1 identical over 8 bases. In germline, CDR1 is SGHDT, CDR2 YYEEEE. This CDR3 region has 17 residues. The J segment lost 0 bases and the V segment lost 2 bases, leaving 9 bases of the junction unmatched. This CDR3 is CASSFFSGGSMNTEAFF. The DNA of the CDR3 is TGTGCCAGCAGCTTCTTCTCAGGGGGCAGCATGAACACTGAAGCTTTCTTT.

The genes are TRBV15 and TRBJ2-5, with 7 bases that match TRBD2. In germline, CDR1 is LNHNV, CDR2 YYDKDF (reference sequence). Losses at the gene ends were 0 bases for V and 4 bases for J; bases not matched to a gene: 5. This CDR3 spans 15 amino acids. CDR3 coding DNA: TGTGCCACCAGCAGAGATTTGGGGGAGGGAGAGACCCAGTACTTC. Translated: CATSRDLGEGETQYF.